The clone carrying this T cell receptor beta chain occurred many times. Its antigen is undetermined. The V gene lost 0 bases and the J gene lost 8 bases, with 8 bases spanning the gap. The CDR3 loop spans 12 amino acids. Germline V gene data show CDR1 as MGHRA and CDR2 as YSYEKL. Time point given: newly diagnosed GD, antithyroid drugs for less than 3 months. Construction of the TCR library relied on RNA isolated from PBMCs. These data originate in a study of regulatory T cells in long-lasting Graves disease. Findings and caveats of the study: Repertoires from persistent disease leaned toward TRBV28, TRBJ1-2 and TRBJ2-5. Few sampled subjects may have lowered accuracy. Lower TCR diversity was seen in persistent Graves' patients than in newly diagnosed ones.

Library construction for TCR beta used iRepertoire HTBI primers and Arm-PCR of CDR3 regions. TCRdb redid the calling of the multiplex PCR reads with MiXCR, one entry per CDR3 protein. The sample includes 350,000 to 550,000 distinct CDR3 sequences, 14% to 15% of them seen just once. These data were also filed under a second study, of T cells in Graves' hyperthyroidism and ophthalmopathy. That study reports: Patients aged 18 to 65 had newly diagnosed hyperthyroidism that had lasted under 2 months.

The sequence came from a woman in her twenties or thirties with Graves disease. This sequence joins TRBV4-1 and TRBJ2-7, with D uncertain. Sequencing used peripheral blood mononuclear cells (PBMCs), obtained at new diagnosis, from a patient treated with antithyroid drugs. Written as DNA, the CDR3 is TGCGCCAGCAGCCAAGACCTTGGCCAGCAGTACTTC. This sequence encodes CASSQDLGQQYF.